This T cell receptor beta chain originates from a study of naive and memory T cell subsets. Overall study results and limits: Possibly reflecting memory cells re-expressing CD45RA, a few larger clonotypes occurred in naive repertoires, especially CD8.

CD4+ T cell IFNgamma after overnight CMV lysate exposure gave donor CMV status. Sequential positive selection took CD4 T cells first, then CD8 T cells. The beta constant-region primer was an equimolar mix of two oligonucleotides covering TRBC1 and TRBC2. Four rounds of PCR amplified the ligated cDNA using nested alpha and beta constant-region primers plus SP2. An oligonucleotide with the SP2 primer and a 12-nucleotide UMI was ligated to the cDNA 3' end. MiXCR was run by TCRdb on the UMI-ligation and nested PCR reads, yielding one entry per CDR3 protein. The sample holds 150,000 or so distinct CDR3 sequences, approximately 22% seen once. The V gene lost 6 bases and the J gene lost 3 bases, with 7 bases spanning the gap. Germline loops: CDR1 DFQATT, CDR2 SNEGSKA (reference sequence). The CDR3 consists of 11 residues. In its sample, this clonotype was seen a few times. Its target is unknown.

The chain uses TRBV20-1 and TRBJ2-3; D gene unclear. Sequenced input: naive CD4+ T cells from blood. The source is a human donor in good health. CDR3: CSAARTDTQYF. For the CDR3, the DNA is TGCAGTGCCGCTAGGACAGATACGCAGTATTTT.